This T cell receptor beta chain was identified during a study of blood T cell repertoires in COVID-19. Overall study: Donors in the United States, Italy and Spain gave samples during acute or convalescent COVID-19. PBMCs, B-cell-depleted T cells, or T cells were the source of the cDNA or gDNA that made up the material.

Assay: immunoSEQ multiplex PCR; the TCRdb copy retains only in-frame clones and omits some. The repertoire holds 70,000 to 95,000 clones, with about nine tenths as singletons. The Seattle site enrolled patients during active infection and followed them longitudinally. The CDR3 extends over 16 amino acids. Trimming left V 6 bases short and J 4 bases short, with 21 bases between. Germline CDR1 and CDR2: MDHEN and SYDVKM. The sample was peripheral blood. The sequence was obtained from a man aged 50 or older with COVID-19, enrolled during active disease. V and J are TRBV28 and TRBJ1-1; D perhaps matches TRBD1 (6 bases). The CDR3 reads CASRLAAGVEGTEAFF. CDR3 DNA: TGTGCCAGCAGACTCGCAGCAGGGGTTGAGGGCACTGAAGCTTTCTTT.